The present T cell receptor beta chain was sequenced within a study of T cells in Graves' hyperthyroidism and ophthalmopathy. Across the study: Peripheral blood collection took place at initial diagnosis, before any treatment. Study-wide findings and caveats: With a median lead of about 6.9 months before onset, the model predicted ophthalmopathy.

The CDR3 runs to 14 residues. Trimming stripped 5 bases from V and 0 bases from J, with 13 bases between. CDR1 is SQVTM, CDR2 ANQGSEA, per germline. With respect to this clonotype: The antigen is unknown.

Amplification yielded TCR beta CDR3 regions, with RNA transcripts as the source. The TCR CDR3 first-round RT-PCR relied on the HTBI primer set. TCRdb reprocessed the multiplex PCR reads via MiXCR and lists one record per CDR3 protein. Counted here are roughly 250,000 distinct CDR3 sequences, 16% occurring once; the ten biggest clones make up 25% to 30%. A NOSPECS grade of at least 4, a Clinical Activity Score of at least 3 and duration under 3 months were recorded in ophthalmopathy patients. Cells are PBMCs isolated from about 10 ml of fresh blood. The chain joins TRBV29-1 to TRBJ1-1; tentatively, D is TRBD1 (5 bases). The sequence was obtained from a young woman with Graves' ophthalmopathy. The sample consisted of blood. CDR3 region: CSVPDITMNTEAFF. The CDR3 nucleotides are TGCAGCGTTCCGGACATAACCATGAACACTGAAGCTTTCTTT. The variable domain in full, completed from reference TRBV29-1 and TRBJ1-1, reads SAVISQKPSRDICQRGTSLTIQCQVDSQVTMMFWYRQQPGQSLTLIATANQGSEATYESGFVIDKFPISRPNLTFSTLTVSNMSPEDSSIYLCSVPDITMNTEAFFGQGTRLTVV.